The entry that follows covers one TCR beta chain sequence. Its antigen is not identified. Unique molecular identifiers were affixed to single, distinct cDNA molecules. TCRdb ran MiXCR on the 5' RACE reads and lists one entry per CDR3 protein. The sample lists some 56,000 distinct CDR3 sequences, approximately 10% occurring once. This entry comes from a study of early T cells in non-severe SARS-CoV-2 infection. At the level of the study: The chains were unpaired, and the sequenced material was bulk RNA from unsorted whole blood.

V dropped 5 bases and J dropped 18 bases, with 14 bases sitting between them. The length of the CDR3 is 11 residues. Germline assignment: CDR1 MDHEN and CDR2 SYDVKM. Findings and limits, study-wide: VDJdb matching, biased toward anti-spike CD8 responses, missed private and CD4 specificities.

Sequencing was performed on whole blood. This TCR was sampled from an adult who was a healthcare worker with PCR-confirmed SARS-CoV-2 infection or an uninfected control (not recorded which). The chain carries TRBV28 and TRBJ1-6; D is unresolved. DNA of the CDR3: TGTGCCAGCAGTGTGACGGGCCTACCCCACTTT. It yields the protein CASSVTGLPHF.